These T cell receptor beta chains were read from a single sample in a study of T cells after yellow fever vaccination. TCRdb recomputed calls from the 5' RACE reads with MiXCR, one row per CDR3 protein. The sample lists roughly 110,000 distinct CDR3 sequences, around 8% occurring once. The sequences come from CD8+ T cells sorted from PBMCs, collected 45 days after the yellow fever booster vaccination. These TCRs come from a man between 25 and 39 years old who received the YFV17D yellow fever vaccine. Both conserved end residues are part of each CDR3. Each record gives: D gene, clone size, V gene, J gene, CDR3 DNA, CDR3 protein. A D gene is named only where the DNA matches it firmly. Size tells how often a clone was seen (once, few, many) or the class of an expanded clone, and some rows leave it out.

D: -
size: many
V: TRBV7-8
J: TRBJ2-7
DNA: TGTGCCAGCAGCGTAGAACGGGGCAGGGATCCGTACTTC
CDR3: CASSVERGRDPYF

D: -
size: many
V: TRBV5-1
J: TRBJ1-2
DNA: TGCGCCAGCAGCTTTGGGACGTACTATGGCTACACCTTC
CDR3: CASSFGTYYGYTF

D: -
size: few
V: TRBV3-1
J: TRBJ2-1
DNA: TGTGCCAGCAGCCAAGACTCCGCGGGTCCTTTATACAATGAGCAGTTCTTC
CDR3: CASSQDSAGPLYNEQFF

D: TRBD2
size: few
V: TRBV30
J: TRBJ2-7
DNA: TGTGCCTGGAGTGTCCGAGCGGGAGGACTTTCCTACGAGCAGTACTTC
CDR3: CAWSVRAGGLSYEQYF

D: -
size: many
V: TRBV6-1
J: TRBJ2-7
DNA: TGTGCCAGCAAACCACAGGTTTTCTCCTACGAGCAGTACTTC
CDR3: CASKPQVFSYEQYF

D: -
size: many
V: TRBV3-1
J: TRBJ2-7
DNA: TGTGCCAGCGAGCCGACAGGGACTCTCCAGAACGAGCAGTACTTC
CDR3: CASEPTGTLQNEQYF

D: -
size: few
V: TRBV6-2/TRBV6-3
J: TRBJ2-7
DNA: TGTGCCAGCAGTTACGAGGGGGGGAGTGCGGGACTGGACTACGAGCAGTACTTC
CDR3: CASSYEGGSAGLDYEQYF

D: -
size: many
V: TRBV4-3
J: TRBJ2-5
DNA: TGCGCCAGCAGCCAAGATTGGAGGGAGACCCAGTACTTC
CDR3: CASSQDWRETQYF

D: TRBD1
size: -
V: TRBV12-3/TRBV12-4
J: TRBJ1-5
DNA: TGTGCCAGCAGCCCCGACAGGGTGGATCAGCCCCAGCATTTT
CDR3: CASSPDRVDQPQHF

D: -
size: many
V: TRBV12-3/TRBV12-4
J: TRBJ2-2
DNA: TGTGCCAGCAGCCTCGGACCTTCACAACCGAACACCGGGGAGCTGTTTTTT
CDR3: CASSLGPSQPNTGELFF

D: -
size: -
V: TRBV11-2
J: TRBJ2-1
DNA: TGTGCCAGCAGGGGGGTGCATGAGCAGTTCTTC
CDR3: CASRGVHEQFF

D: TRBD1
size: few
V: TRBV6-5
J: TRBJ1-6
DNA: TGTGCCAGCAGTTATGGGACAGGGGGGAATTCACCCCTCCACTTT
CDR3: CASSYGTGGNSPLHF

D: -
size: many
V: TRBV6-5
J: TRBJ1-2
DNA: TGTGCCAGCAGTTACGGCGTTGGCTACACCTTC
CDR3: CASSYGVGYTF

D: -
size: -
V: TRBV6-2/TRBV6-3
J: TRBJ2-1
DNA: TGTGCCAGCATCCACAGGGTAGACCCCCCCTACAATGAGCAGTTCTTC
CDR3: CASIHRVDPPYNEQFF

D: -
size: -
V: TRBV25-1
J: TRBJ2-2
DNA: TGTGCCAGCAGTGAATATGTGGGGAGCTACACCGGGGAGCTGTTTTTT
CDR3: CASSEYVGSYTGELFF

D: TRBD1
size: many
V: TRBV5-1
J: TRBJ1-5
DNA: TGCGCCAGCAGCACAGGGACAGGAAATCAGCCCCAGCATTTT
CDR3: CASSTGTGNQPQHF

D: -
size: many
V: TRBV12-5
J: TRBJ2-2
DNA: TGTGCTAGTGGTTTGGTCTTTGAAGGAAGCCGGGGCACCGGGGAGCTGTTTTTT
CDR3: CASGLVFEGSRGTGELFF

D: -
size: many
V: TRBV7-9
J: TRBJ2-5
DNA: TGTGCCAGCAGCCATAGACAACAAGAGACCCAGTACTTC
CDR3: CASSHRQQETQYF

D: -
size: many
V: TRBV20-1
J: TRBJ1-1
DNA: TGCAGTGCTAGTCTGTCCAGTGAAGCTTTCTTT
CDR3: CSASLSSEAFF

D: -
size: many
V: TRBV7-9
J: TRBJ2-3
DNA: TGTGCCAGCAGCTTATGGGGGGGCCACGACACAGATACGCAGTATTTT
CDR3: CASSLWGGHDTDTQYF

D: TRBD2
size: few
V: TRBV9
J: TRBJ2-1
DNA: TGTGCCAGCAGCGTAAGCCTAGCGGGAGTCAATGAGCAGTTCTTC
CDR3: CASSVSLAGVNEQFF

D: -
size: -
V: TRBV19
J: TRBJ2-1
DNA: TGTGCCAGTAGTATAGGGCGGGGAGTAACCGAGCAGTTCTTC
CDR3: CASSIGRGVTEQFF

D: -
size: -
V: TRBV7-6
J: TRBJ1-5
DNA: TGTGCCAGCAGCCCGGAGGGGGTTAGCAATCAGCCCCAGCATTTT
CDR3: CASSPEGVSNQPQHF

D: -
size: many
V: TRBV15
J: TRBJ2-7
DNA: TGTGCCACCAGCAGCTCCGACGGCTACGAGCAGTACTTC
CDR3: CATSSSDGYEQYF

D: TRBD1
size: -
V: TRBV6-1
J: TRBJ2-7
DNA: TGTGCCAGTTCCGCGGGACAGGCAATGTACGAGCAGTACTTC
CDR3: CASSAGQAMYEQYF

D: TRBD2
size: many
V: TRBV27
J: TRBJ2-1
DNA: TGTGCCACCCAAGAGGGGACACTCGCGGGAGGAAATGAGCAGTTCTTC
CDR3: CATQEGTLAGGNEQFF

D: TRBD2
size: -
V: TRBV5-1
J: TRBJ2-5
DNA: TGCGCCAGCAGTCCCCCAGCGGCGGGAGGGTCAGAGACCCAGTACTTC
CDR3: CASSPPAAGGSETQYF

D: TRBD1
size: many
V: TRBV16
J: TRBJ1-1
DNA: TGTGCCAGCAGCCACCGGGACAGGGCTAACACTGAAGCTTTCTTT
CDR3: CASSHRDRANTEAFF

D: TRBD1
size: few
V: TRBV7-9
J: TRBJ1-2
DNA: TGTGCCAGCAGCAGGTCCGACAGGGCCTATGGCTACACCTTC
CDR3: CASSRSDRAYGYTF

D: -
size: many
V: TRBV20-1
J: TRBJ2-1
DNA: TGCAGTGCGACAGAGGACAATGAGCAGTTCTTC
CDR3: CSATEDNEQFF

D: TRBD1
size: many
V: TRBV20-1
J: TRBJ1-2
DNA: TGCAGTTCACAGGGGGTCTTCGACTATGGCTACACCTTC
CDR3: CSSQGVFDYGYTF

D: TRBD1
size: many
V: TRBV7-2
J: TRBJ2-1
DNA: TGTGCCAGCAGCTCAGGGGGCCCGGGTGAGCAGTTCTTC
CDR3: CASSSGGPGEQFF

D: TRBD1
size: -
V: TRBV29-1
J: TRBJ2-1
DNA: TGCAGCGTTGACTCTAGAGGGACAGGCAATGAGCAGTTCTTC
CDR3: CSVDSRGTGNEQFF

D: TRBD2
size: many
V: TRBV7-2
J: TRBJ2-7
DNA: TGTGCCAGCAGCTTAGCTGCTAGCGGGAGCGGCCTCTACGAGCAGTACTTC
CDR3: CASSLAASGSGLYEQYF

D: -
size: many
V: TRBV29-1
J: TRBJ2-1
DNA: TGCAGCGTTGAAAGCACCGCGCTGTACAATGAGCAGTTCTTC
CDR3: CSVESTALYNEQFF

D: -
size: many
V: TRBV6-2/TRBV6-3
J: TRBJ2-1
DNA: TGTGCCAGCAGTCTCGGGACAAACTACAATGAGCAGTTCTTC
CDR3: CASSLGTNYNEQFF

D: TRBD2
size: many
V: TRBV20-1
J: TRBJ2-7
DNA: TGCAGTGCTATCATGCTGACTAGCGACTCCTACGAGCAGTACTTC
CDR3: CSAIMLTSDSYEQYF

D: -
size: many
V: TRBV5-1
J: TRBJ1-1
DNA: TGCGCCAGCAGCTTGAAGGGCCAGAACACTGAAGCTTTCTTT
CDR3: CASSLKGQNTEAFF

D: -
size: few
V: TRBV28
J: TRBJ2-7
DNA: TGTGCCAGCAGTTGGGGGGTAGATTTCTCCTACGAGCAGTACTTC
CDR3: CASSWGVDFSYEQYF

D: TRBD2
size: many
V: TRBV27
J: TRBJ2-3
DNA: TGTGCCAGCAGTTCACTCAGGGTGCCCCAGACTAGCGGGAGATTAGATACGCAGTATTTT
CDR3: CASSSLRVPQTSGRLDTQYF

D: TRBD2
size: many
V: TRBV10-2
J: TRBJ2-7
DNA: TGCGCCAGCAGTGAGTCGACTAGCGGCTACGAGCAGTACTTC
CDR3: CASSESTSGYEQYF

D: TRBD2
size: many
V: TRBV20-1
J: TRBJ2-1
DNA: TGCAGTGCTTCGGGACTAGCGGGCCCCGCCTACAATGAGCAGTTCTTC
CDR3: CSASGLAGPAYNEQFF

D: -
size: few
V: TRBV20-1
J: TRBJ2-7
DNA: TGCAGTGCTAGACCATCCTACGAGCAGTACTTC
CDR3: CSARPSYEQYF

D: TRBD1
size: few
V: TRBV5-1
J: TRBJ2-5
DNA: TGCGCCAGCAGCTTCAGGGGGAACGGATTGGAGACCCAGTACTTC
CDR3: CASSFRGNGLETQYF

D: -
size: many
V: TRBV12-3/TRBV12-4
J: TRBJ2-1
DNA: TGTGCCAGCAGTTGGACCCCCTACAATGAGCAGTTCTTC
CDR3: CASSWTPYNEQFF

D: -
size: -
V: TRBV4-3
J: TRBJ2-1
DNA: TGCGCCAGCAGCCAAGGTCTGGACATCTTGAATGAGCAGTTCTTC
CDR3: CASSQGLDILNEQFF

D: TRBD2
size: many
V: TRBV7-2
J: TRBJ2-1
DNA: TGTGCCAGCAGCGTCGGCGGGAGTTCCGATGAGCAGTTCTTC
CDR3: CASSVGGSSDEQFF

D: -
size: many
V: TRBV7-9
J: TRBJ2-5
DNA: TGTGCCAGCAGCTTAGGTGCGGGGGAGACCCAGTACTTC
CDR3: CASSLGAGETQYF

D: -
size: many
V: TRBV7-8
J: TRBJ1-1
DNA: TGTGCCAGCAGCTTAGGGGTGGTTTTCGGACAGAACACTGAAGCTTTCTTT
CDR3: CASSLGVVFGQNTEAFF